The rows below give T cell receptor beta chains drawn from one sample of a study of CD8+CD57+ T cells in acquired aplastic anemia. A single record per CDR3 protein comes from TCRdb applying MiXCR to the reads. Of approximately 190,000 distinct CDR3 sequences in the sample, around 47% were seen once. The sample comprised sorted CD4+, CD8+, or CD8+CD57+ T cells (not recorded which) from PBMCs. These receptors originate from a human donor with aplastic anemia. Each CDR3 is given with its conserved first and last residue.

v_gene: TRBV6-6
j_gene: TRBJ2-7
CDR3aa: CASSNSGPHNEQYF

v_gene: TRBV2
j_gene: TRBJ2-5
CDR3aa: CASSEWPSGETQYF

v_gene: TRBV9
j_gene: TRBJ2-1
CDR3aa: CASSLTSGTCNEQFF

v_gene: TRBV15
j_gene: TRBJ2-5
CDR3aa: CATYLAGVGSQETQYF

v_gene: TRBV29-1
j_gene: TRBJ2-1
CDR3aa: CSVGAAGFPYNEQFF

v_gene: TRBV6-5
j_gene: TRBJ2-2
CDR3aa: CASSWGGGLAGELFF

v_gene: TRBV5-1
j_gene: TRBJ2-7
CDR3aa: CASRILGDRGTYEQYF

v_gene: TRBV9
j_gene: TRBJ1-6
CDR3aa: CASSVGGETSPLHF

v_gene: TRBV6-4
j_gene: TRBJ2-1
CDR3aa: CASSDVAGGLNEQFF

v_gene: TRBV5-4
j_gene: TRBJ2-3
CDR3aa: CASSKWTDTQYF

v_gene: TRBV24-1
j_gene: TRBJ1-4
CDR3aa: CATSDPDRGLEKLFF

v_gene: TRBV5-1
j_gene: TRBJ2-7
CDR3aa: CASSSGTGSYEQYF

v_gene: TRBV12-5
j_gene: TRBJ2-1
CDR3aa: CASGGHYNEQFF

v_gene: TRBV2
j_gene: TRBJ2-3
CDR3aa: CASSEVLGTQYF

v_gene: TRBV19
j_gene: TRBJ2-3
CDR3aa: CASSPTADTQYF

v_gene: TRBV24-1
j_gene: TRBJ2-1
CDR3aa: CATSESSGGAYNEQFF

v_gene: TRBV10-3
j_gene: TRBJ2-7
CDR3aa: CAISELGQGSFEQYF

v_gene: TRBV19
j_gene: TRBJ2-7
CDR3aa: CASSQTSGGYEQYF

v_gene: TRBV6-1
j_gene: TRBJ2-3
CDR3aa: CASSETSGRLYTQYF

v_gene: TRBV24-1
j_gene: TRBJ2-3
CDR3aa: CATSDSTLGTDTQYF

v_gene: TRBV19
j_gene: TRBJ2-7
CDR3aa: CASSLTSGLNEQYF

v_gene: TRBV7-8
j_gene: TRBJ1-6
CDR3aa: CASRGASASPLHF

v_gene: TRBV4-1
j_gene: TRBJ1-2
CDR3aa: CASSRPGSLNYGYTF

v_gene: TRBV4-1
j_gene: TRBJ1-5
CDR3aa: CASSQIPRNRGEPQHF

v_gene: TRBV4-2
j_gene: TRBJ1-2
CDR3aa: CASSADGVDYGYTF

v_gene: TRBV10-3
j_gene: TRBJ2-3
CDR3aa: CASDSTDTQYF

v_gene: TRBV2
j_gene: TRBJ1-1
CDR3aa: CASSGEGWNTEAFF

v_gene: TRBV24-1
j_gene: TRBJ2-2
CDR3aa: CATSDPALHTGELFF

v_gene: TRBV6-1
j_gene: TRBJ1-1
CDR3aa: CASSLLMNTEAFF

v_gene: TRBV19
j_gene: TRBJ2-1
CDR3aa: CASTSGQGSYNEQFF

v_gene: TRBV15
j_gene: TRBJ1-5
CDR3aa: CATSVVLGDGNQPQHF

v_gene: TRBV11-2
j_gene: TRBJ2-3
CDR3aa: CASSPVGPGTDTQYF

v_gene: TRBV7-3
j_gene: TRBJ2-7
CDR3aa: CASSPTPGQGKQYF

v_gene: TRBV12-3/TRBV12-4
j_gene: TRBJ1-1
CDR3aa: CASTWTMGDKAFF

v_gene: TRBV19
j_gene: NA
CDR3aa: CASSIPPIRSYNEQFF

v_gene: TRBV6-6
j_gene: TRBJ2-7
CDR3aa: CASSYSSRAGLYEQYF